A selection of T cell receptor beta chains follows, all from one sample in a study of regulatory T cells in long-lasting Graves disease. One entry per CDR3 protein results from TCRdb running MiXCR on the multiplex PCR reads. The sample comprises 380,000 or so distinct CDR3 sequences, under 20% of which are singletons, and 20% to 25% rests with the top ten. A further study also used this sample, focusing on T cells in Graves' hyperthyroidism and ophthalmopathy.

This specimen was peripheral blood mononuclear cells (PBMCs), taken at new diagnosis, from a patient treated with antithyroid drugs. The origin of the receptors is a woman aged 18-35 years with Graves disease. The CDR3 runs from the conserved cysteine through the conserved F or W. A D gene is named only where the DNA matches it firmly. Part of the rows lack a size; the others show once, few, many or a class for expanded clones.

DNA | CDR3 | V | D | size | length | J
TGTGCCAGCAGTTACCAAGGGGACGAGCAGTACTTC | CASSYQGDEQYF | TRBV6-5 | - | - | 12 | TRBJ2-7
TGCAGCGTTGAAGGACTAGCGGGAGCCTACGAGCAGTACTTC | CSVEGLAGAYEQYF | TRBV29-1 | TRBD2 | many | 14 | TRBJ2-7
TGCAGCGTTGGCCCGGGACAGAGGACTGAAGCTTTCTTT | CSVGPGQRTEAFF | TRBV29-1 | TRBD1 | many | 13 | TRBJ1-1
TGCGCCAGCAGCCAAGAAACAGGGGGAAGCAATCAGCCCCAGCATTTT | CASSQETGGSNQPQHF | TRBV4-1 | TRBD1 | once | 16 | TRBJ1-5
TGCAGTGCTAGGAAAACAGGGGGTGCGAACACCGGGGAGCTGTTTTTT | CSARKTGGANTGELFF | TRBV20-1 | TRBD1 | - | 16 | TRBJ2-2
TGTGCCAGCAGTTACTCGACCAGGGCCCTTGGGACCTCTGGGGCCAACGTCCTGACTTTC | CASSYSTRALGTSGANVLTF | TRBV6-5 | - | many | 20 | TRBJ2-6
TGTGCCACCACGAGGGCAGGGGTAGATACGCAGTATTTT | CATTRAGVDTQYF | TRBV6-2/TRBV6-3 | - | - | 13 | TRBJ2-3
TGCAGTGCTAGGGGACTAGCGGGAGTTCATGAGCAGTTCTTC | CSARGLAGVHEQFF | TRBV20-1 | TRBD2 | many | 14 | TRBJ2-1
TGTGCCATTTCACCGGGACATGATAATTCACCCCTCCACTTT | CAISPGHDNSPLHF | TRBV28 | - | few | 14 | TRBJ1-6
TGTGCCATCGGAGGGACTAGCGGGAGCGATGAGCAGTTCTTC | CAIGGTSGSDEQFF | TRBV6-1 | TRBD2 | many | 14 | TRBJ2-1
TGTGCCAGCCGTCTTAGGGACAGGGGGAACACCATATATTTT | CASRLRDRGNTIYF | TRBV6-1 | TRBD1 | - | 14 | TRBJ1-3
TGCAGTGCTACGGGCGGGAGTGGTCGTAGCACAGATACGCAGTATTTT | CSATGGSGRSTDTQYF | TRBV20-1 | TRBD2 | few | 16 | TRBJ2-3